Below, one TCR beta chain is given with its context. What it binds is unknown. Per germline, CDR1 MNHNS and CDR2 SASEGT. This CDR3 has 15 residues. With 6 bases clipped from V and 4 bases from J, the junction kept 9 bases outside the gene matches. This specimen comes from a study of cytomegalovirus exposure and HLA in healthy donors. Across the study: Earlier work reported approximately 110 million unique TCR beta sequences from roughly 180 million T cells.

The PCR was carried out with 60 Vbeta primers and 13 Jbeta primers. Method: immunoSEQ multiplex PCR; TCRdb's copy keeps in-frame clones and lacks some. The data contain roughly 100,000 clones, roughly 73% of them seen just once; the ten biggest clones take up approximately 2.4%. Findings of the study overall: The study labeled 164 TCR beta chains cytomegalovirus-associated. In a later analysis, the majority of CMV-associated beta chains seemingly showed HLA restriction.

What was sequenced was PBMCs. This chain uses TRBV6-1 with TRBJ2-7, with 10 bases identical to TRBD1. This receptor was obtained from a man aged 35-49 years in good health and CMV-seronegative. The CDR3 DNA follows: TGTGCCAGCAGGAGAGAGGGACAGGGGACGTACGAGCAGTACTTC. Protein sequence: CASRREGQGTYEQYF.